These T cell receptor beta chains were read from a single sample in a study of T cell changes during pregnancy in multiple sclerosis. Clones were read by immunoSEQ multiplex PCR, and TCRdb kept only the in-frame ones, dropping some. The table lists tens of thousands of clones, 93% of them singletons. Sequenced here: peripheral blood, sampled in the second trimester of pregnancy. These TCRs come from a female donor with multiple sclerosis, enrolled in a pregnancy study. Each CDR3 is given with its conserved first and last residue. The order of the fields is D gene, clone size, J gene, V gene, CDR3 protein, CDR3 DNA. A D gene is named only where the DNA matches it firmly. Not every row has a clone size; where given, it reads once, few, many or a size class.

NA few TRBJ1-1 TRBV5-1 CASSLGQALEAFF TGCGCCAGCAGCTTGGGACAGGCGCTTGAGGCTTTCTTT
NA few TRBJ2-7 TRBV5-1 CASSRRGTGLSYEQYF TGCGCCAGCAGCCGGCGGGGGACAGGCCTCTCCTACGAGCAGTACTTC
NA NA TRBJ2-7 TRBV5-8 CASSPYYSESSYEQYF TGTGCCAGCAGCCCCTACTATAGCGAGAGCTCCTACGAGCAGTACTTC
NA few TRBJ2-1 TRBV13 CASSSRDTNNEQFF TGTGCCAGCAGCTCCCGGGACACCAACAATGAGCAGTTCTTC
NA NA TRBJ1-2 TRBV5-6 CASSLQDGYTF TGTGCCAGCAGCTTACAGGATGGCTACACCTTC
TRBD1 once TRBJ1-1 TRBV19 CASTQGAWEAFF TGTGCCAGTACTCAGGGGGCTTGGGAAGCTTTCTTT
NA few TRBJ1-3 TRBV29-1 CSVVLGNTIYF TGCAGCGTTGTTCTAGGAAACACCATATATTTT
NA NA TRBJ1-2 TRBV13 CASSLDPRDESGYTF TGTGCCAGCAGCTTAGATCCCAGGGATGAGTCTGGCTACACCTTC
TRBD1 NA TRBJ1-2 TRBV7-2 CASSLGPQGANYGYTF TGTGCCAGCAGTTTAGGCCCACAGGGGGCTAACTATGGCTACACCTTC
NA NA TRBJ1-5 TRBV4-2 CASSQDFGGYNQPQHF TGTGCCAGCAGCCAAGACTTCGGGGGATACAATCAGCCCCAGCATTTT
NA NA TRBJ2-2 TRBV5-8 CASSPLVSGELFF TGTGCCAGCAGCCCACTAGTTTCTGGGGAGCTGTTTTTT
TRBD1 NA TRBJ2-5 TRBV5-1 CASSLWRGQGLEETQYF TGCGCCAGCAGCTTGTGGCGGGGACAGGGGTTGGAAGAGACCCAGTACTTC
NA NA TRBJ1-2 TRBV15 CATSRDPEPWSYGYTF TGTGCCACCAGCAGAGATCCCGAGCCGTGGAGCTATGGCTACACCTTC
TRBD1 NA TRBJ1-2 TRBV5-6 CASQLGQGAKLGYGYTF TGTGCCAGCCAGTTGGGACAGGGGGCGAAGTTGGGCTATGGCTACACCTTC
TRBD1 NA TRBJ2-3 TRBV9 CASSVGTGISADTQYF TGTGCCAGCAGCGTAGGGACAGGGATCTCGGCAGATACGCAGTATTTT
TRBD2 NA TRBJ2-1 TRBV14 CASSRGLGDEQFF TGTGCCAGCAGCCGGGGACTAGGGGATGAGCAGTTCTTC